This T cell receptor beta chain was captured in a study of regulatory T cells in long-lasting Graves disease. Findings and caveats of the study: Under persistent disease, TRBV28, TRBJ1-2 and TRBJ2-5 were used preferentially. Persistent Graves' patients showed less TCR diversity than newly diagnosed ones.

This clonotype was counted between two and nine times. Its target is unknown. A much larger clone lies one base from this, so it may be a read error. According to the study, TCR beta libraries were built with iRepertoire HTBI primers and CDR3-region Arm-PCR. Via MiXCR, TCRdb re-called the multiplex PCR reads, giving one row per CDR3 protein. The sample contains more than 400,000 distinct CDR3 sequences, 15% to 20% of which appear only once. Time point indicated: newly diagnosed GD, antithyroid drugs for less than 3 months. RNA extracted from PBMCs served as the sequencing template. Criteria from the American Thyroid Association guidelines were applied to diagnose Graves' disease. Enrollment of patients was through an endocrinology department in Xi'an, China. The V end was cut by 4 bases, the J end by 10 bases, with 14 bases between. Germline V lookup: CDR1 LGHDT, CDR2 YNNKEL (reference sequence). This CDR3 region has 13 residues.

Another study also made use of these data, one on T cells in Graves' hyperthyroidism and ophthalmopathy.

This TCR came from a man in his forties with Graves disease. This rearrangement joins TRBV3-1 to TRBJ2-1; D remains unclear. The sample here was peripheral blood mononuclear cells (PBMCs), taken at new diagnosis, from a patient treated with antithyroid drugs. The chain's CDR3 is CASSRGDLYEQFF. In nucleotides, the CDR3 is TGTGCCAGCAGCCGAGGCGACCTCTACGAGCAGTTCTTC.